The 8 T cell receptor beta chains in this list originate from one sample, sequenced in a study of OX40 agonist ivuxolimab in advanced cancers. Clones were read by immunoSEQ multiplex PCR, and TCRdb kept only the in-frame ones, dropping some. The sample has about 66,000 clones; 80% to 85% are singletons. Specimen: CD4+ or CD8+ T cells sorted from blood, collected in a trial of the OX40 agonist ivuxolimab. Receptor source: an adult with an advanced solid tumor such as melanoma, head and neck, liver or kidney cancer.

This chain links TRBV14 with TRBJ2-2, with D unclear. This CDR3 is built from 12 residues. V gave up 4 bases and J gave up 4 bases, with 4 bases separating them. Looked up from germline, CDR1 is SGHDN and CDR2 is FVKESK. CDR3 sequence: CASSRVTGELFF. For the CDR3, the DNA is TGTGCCAGCAGCCGAGTCACCGGGGAGCTGTTTTTT. Full variable domain (missing parts from reference TRBV14 and TRBJ2-2): EAGVTQFPSHSVIEKGQTVTLRCDPISGHDNLYWYRRVMGKEIKFLLHFVKESKQDESGMPNNRFLAERTGGTYSTLKVQPAELEDSGVYFCASSRVTGELFFGEGSRLTVL.

The gene calls are TRBV7-9 and TRBJ2-6; D is possibly TRBD1 or TRBD2 (7 bases each). The CDR3 runs 18 residues. Trimming shortened V by 5 bases and J by 7 bases, and 24 bases separated the two germline ends. CDR1 SEHNR and CDR2 FQNEAQ come from the germline V gene (reference sequence). Written as DNA, the CDR3 is TGTGCCAGCAGCACTCCTCCAGGGGGGGTTATAGGAGCCAACGTCCTGACTTTC. This codes for CASSTPPGGVIGANVLTF.

The chain employs TRBV29-1 and TRBJ1-2; 11 bases line up with TRBD1. This CDR3 comprises 15 residues. Per germline, CDR1 SQVTM and CDR2 ANQGSEA. V was pared by 1 base and J by 4 bases, with 5 bases of the junction left unmatched. CDR3 DNA sequence: TGCAGCGTTGAAGGGACAGGGGGCAGAGGCTATGGCTACACCTTC. This encodes CSVEGTGGRGYGYTF.

This chain uses TRBV7-8 with TRBJ1-1; 7 bases match TRBD1. Trimming cost V 5 bases and J 0 bases; bases outside gene matches: 9. Germline V lookup: CDR1 SGHVS, CDR2 FQNEAQ. The CDR3 length is 16 residues. The DNA for the CDR3 is TGTGCCAGCAGCGCGCGCCAGGGACAGTTGAACACTGAAGCTTTCTTT. It translates to CASSARQGQLNTEAFF.

The V gene is TRBV5-1, the J gene TRBJ1-2; a possible D gene is TRBD1 (5 bases). CDR1 is SGHRS, CDR2 YFSETQ, per germline. The CDR3 covers 13 residues. V lost 4 bases, J lost 2 bases, and 9 bases lay in between. CDR3 nucleotide sequence: TGCGCCAGCAGCGGGGACGGAAACTATGGCTACACCTTC. Amino acids: CASSGDGNYGYTF.

This clone was recorded a few times. The chain has TRBV14 and TRBJ1-4, with D unclear. The germline V gene encodes CDR1 SGHDN and CDR2 FVKESK. V dropped 0 bases and J dropped 5 bases, with 10 bases sitting between them. The CDR3 consists of 15 residues. The CDR3 region is CASSQENSLNEKLFF. As DNA, the CDR3 is TGTGCCAGCAGCCAAGAAAACAGTCTCAATGAAAAACTGTTTTTT.

The count of this clone is one. The chain couples TRBV2 to TRBJ1-6; TRBD1 aligns across 8 bases. The junction had 4 bases not matched to a gene; V was cut back by 5 bases and J by 7 bases. Germline values: CDR1 SNHLY, CDR2 FYNNEI. The CDR3 extends over 14 amino acids. CDR3 amino acids: CASSRTGWNSPLHF. CDR3 bases: TGTGCCAGCAGTCGGACAGGGTGGAATTCACCCCTCCACTTT.

This clone was seen only once. This chain joins TRBV2 and TRBJ2-7; 8 nucleotides line up with TRBD1. After removal of 7 bases from V and 0 bases from J, the junction contained 5 bases not matched to a gene. In germline, CDR1 is SNHLY, CDR2 FYNNEI. This CDR3 contains 14 residues. The CDR3 DNA is TGTGCCAGCAACCACAGGGGGAGCTCCTACGAGCAGTACTTC. It yields the protein CASNHRGSSYEQYF.